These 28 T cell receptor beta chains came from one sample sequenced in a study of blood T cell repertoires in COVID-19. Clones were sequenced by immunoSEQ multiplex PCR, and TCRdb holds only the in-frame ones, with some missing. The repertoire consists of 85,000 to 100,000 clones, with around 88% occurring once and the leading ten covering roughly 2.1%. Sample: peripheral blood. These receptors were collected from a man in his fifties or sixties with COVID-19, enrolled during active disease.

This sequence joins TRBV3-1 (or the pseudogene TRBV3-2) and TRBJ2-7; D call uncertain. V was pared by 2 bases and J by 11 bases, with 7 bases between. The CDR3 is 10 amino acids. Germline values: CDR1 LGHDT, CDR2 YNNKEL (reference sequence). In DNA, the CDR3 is TGTGCCAGCAGCCAACCCTTCGAGTACTTC. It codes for CASSQPFEYF.

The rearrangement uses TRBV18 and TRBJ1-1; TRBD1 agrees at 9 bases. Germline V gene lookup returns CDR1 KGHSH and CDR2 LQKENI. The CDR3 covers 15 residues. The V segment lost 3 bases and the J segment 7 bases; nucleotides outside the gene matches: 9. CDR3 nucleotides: TGTGCCAGCTCACCGTATTCCGGGACAGGGATTGAAGCTTTCTTT. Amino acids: CASSPYSGTGIEAFF. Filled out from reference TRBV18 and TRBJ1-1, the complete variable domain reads NAGVMQNPRHLVRRRGQEARLRCSPMKGHSHVYWYRQLPEEGLKFMVYLQKENIIDESGMPKERFSAEFPKEGPSILRIQQVVRGDSAAYFCASSPYSGTGIEAFFGQGTRLTVV.

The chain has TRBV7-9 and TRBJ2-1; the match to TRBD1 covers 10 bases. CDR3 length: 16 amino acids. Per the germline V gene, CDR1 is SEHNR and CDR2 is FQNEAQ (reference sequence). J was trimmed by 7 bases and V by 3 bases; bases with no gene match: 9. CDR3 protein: CASSFYGTGVENEQFF. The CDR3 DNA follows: TGTGCCAGCAGCTTCTACGGGACAGGGGTAGAGAATGAGCAGTTCTTC. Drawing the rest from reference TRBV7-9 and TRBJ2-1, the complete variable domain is DTGVSQNPRHKITKRGQNVTFRCDPISEHNRLYWYRQTLGQGPEFLTYFQNEAQLEKSRLLSDRFSAERPKGSFSTLEIQRTEQGDSAMYLCASSFYGTGVENEQFFGPGTRLTVL.

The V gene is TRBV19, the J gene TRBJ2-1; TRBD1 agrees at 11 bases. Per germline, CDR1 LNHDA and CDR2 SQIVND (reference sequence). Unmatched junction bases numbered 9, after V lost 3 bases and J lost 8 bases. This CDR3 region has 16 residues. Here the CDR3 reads CASSIPDRGRLDEQFF. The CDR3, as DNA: TGTGCCAGTAGTATCCCGGACAGGGGGCGCTTGGATGAGCAGTTCTTC.

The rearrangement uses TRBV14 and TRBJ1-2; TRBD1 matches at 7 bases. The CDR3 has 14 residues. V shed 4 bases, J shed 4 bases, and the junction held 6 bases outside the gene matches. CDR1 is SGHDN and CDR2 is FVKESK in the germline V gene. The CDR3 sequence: CASSPRRQGYGYTF. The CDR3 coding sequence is TGTGCCAGCAGCCCACGACGACAGGGCTATGGCTACACCTTC.

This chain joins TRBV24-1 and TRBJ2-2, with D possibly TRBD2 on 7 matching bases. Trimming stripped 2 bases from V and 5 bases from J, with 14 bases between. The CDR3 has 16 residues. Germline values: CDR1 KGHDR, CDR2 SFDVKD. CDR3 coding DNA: TGTGCCACCAGTGATTCTAGGGGGGGGACAACCGGGGAGCTGTTTTTT. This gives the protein CATSDSRGGTTGELFF.

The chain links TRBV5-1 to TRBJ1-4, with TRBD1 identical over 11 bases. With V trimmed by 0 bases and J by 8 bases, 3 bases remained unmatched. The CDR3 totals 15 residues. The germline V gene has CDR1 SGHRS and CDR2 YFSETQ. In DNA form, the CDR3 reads TGCGCCAGCAGCTTGGCGGACAGGGGGCGAGAAAAACTGTTTTTT. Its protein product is CASSLADRGREKLFF.

The CDR3 DNA is TGTGCCAGCAGTGAGGGGCGACGGGCCAAAAACATTCAGTACTTC. Translation gives CASSEGRRAKNIQYF. The chain employs TRBV6-4 and TRBJ2-4, with a weak D call TRBD1 (5 bases). Germline V gene sequence: CDR1 MRHNA, CDR2 SNTAGT. The CDR3 is made up of 15 amino acids. The germline V and J ends were trimmed by 3 bases and 1 base, with 10 bases remaining between them.

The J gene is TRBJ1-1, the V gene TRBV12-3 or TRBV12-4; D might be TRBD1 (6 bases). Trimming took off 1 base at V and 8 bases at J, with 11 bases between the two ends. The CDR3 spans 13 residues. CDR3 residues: CASSLVGTLEAFF. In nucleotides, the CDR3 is TGTGCCAGCAGTTTAGTAGGGACACTGGAAGCTTTCTTT.

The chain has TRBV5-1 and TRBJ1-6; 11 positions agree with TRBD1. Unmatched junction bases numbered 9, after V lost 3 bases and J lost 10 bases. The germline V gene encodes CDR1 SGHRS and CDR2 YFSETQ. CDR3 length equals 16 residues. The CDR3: CASSSTLDRGRSPLHF. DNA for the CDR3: TGCGCCAGCAGCTCCACGTTGGACAGGGGGCGATCACCCCTCCACTTT.

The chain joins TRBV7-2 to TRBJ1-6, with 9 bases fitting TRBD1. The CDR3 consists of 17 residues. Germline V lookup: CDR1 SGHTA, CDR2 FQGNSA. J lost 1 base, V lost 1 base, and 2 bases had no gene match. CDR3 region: CASSLVTGGSYNSPLHF. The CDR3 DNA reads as TGTGCCAGCAGCTTAGTGACAGGGGGATCCTATAATTCACCCCTCCACTTT.

The CDR3: CSVGGGKNQPQHF. The CDR3 coding sequence is TGCAGCGTTGGGGGCGGAAAAAATCAGCCCCAGCATTTT. The chain combines TRBV29-1 with TRBJ1-5, with D possibly TRBD1 on 5 matching bases. V was cut by 4 bases and J by 4 bases, with 11 bases left in between. The CDR3 has 13 amino acids. The germline V gene encodes CDR1 SQVTM and CDR2 ANQGSEA.

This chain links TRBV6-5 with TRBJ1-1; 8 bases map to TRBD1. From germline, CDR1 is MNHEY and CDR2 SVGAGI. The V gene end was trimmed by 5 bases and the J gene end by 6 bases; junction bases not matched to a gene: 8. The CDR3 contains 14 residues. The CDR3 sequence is CASSPRQGLAEAFF. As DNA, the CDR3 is TGTGCCAGCAGTCCCCGACAGGGGCTGGCTGAAGCTTTCTTT.

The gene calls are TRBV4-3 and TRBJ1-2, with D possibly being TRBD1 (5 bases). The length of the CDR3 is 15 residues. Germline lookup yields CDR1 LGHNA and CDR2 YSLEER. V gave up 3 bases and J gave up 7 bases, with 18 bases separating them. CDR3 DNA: TGCGCCAGCAGCCACGACAGCCAGGGCCTCGGTGGCTACACCTTC. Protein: CASSHDSQGLGGYTF.

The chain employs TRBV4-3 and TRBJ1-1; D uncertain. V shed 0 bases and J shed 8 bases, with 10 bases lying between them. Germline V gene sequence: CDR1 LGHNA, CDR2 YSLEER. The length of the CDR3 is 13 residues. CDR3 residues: CASSQDGTGEAFF. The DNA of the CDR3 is TGCGCCAGCAGCCAAGATGGAACGGGGGAAGCTTTCTTT.

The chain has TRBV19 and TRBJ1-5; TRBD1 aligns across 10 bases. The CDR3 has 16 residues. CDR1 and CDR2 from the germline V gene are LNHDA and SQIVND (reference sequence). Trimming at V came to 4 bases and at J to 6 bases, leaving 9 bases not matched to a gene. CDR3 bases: TGTGCCAGTAGTAGCCGACAGGGGGCTATAGGTCAGCCCCAGCATTTT. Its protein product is CASSSRQGAIGQPQHF.

CDR3 protein: CASIFGTGAFRPQHF. The DNA for the CDR3 is TGTGCCAGCATTTTCGGGACAGGGGCTTTTCGGCCCCAGCATTTT. J is TRBJ1-5 and V is TRBV28; 10 nucleotides line up with TRBD1. Germline loops: CDR1 MDHEN, CDR2 SYDVKM. Trimming at V came to 7 bases and at J to 9 bases, leaving 12 bases not matched to a gene. The CDR3 totals 15 residues.

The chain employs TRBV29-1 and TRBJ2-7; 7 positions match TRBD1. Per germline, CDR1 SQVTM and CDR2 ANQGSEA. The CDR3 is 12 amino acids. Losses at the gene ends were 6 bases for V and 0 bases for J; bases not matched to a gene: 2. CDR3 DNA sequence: TGCAGCGTACGGACAGGCTCCTACGAGCAGTACTTC. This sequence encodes CSVRTGSYEQYF.

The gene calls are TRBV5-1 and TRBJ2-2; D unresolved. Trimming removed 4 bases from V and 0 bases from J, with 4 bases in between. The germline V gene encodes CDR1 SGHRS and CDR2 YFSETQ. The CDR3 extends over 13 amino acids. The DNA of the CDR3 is TGCGCCAGCAGCCCTCCGAACACCGGGGAGCTGTTTTTT. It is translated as CASSPPNTGELFF.

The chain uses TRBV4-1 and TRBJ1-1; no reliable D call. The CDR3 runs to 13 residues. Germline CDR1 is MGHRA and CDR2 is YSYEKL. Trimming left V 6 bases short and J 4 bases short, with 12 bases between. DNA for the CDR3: TGCGCCAGCAGTCCGGACGGAGGCACTGAAGCTTTCTTT. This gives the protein CASSPDGGTEAFF.

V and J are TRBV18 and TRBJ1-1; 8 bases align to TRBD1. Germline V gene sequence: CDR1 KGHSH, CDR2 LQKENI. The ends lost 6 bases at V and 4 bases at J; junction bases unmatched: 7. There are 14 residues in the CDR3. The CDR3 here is CASSPGQASTEAFF. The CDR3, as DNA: TGTGCCAGCTCCCCGGGACAGGCTTCCACTGAAGCTTTCTTT.

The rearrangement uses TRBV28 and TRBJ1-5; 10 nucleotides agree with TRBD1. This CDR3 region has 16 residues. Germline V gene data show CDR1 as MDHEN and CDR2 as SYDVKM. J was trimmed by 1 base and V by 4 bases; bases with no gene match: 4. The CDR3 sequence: CASSSVTGGSNQPQHF. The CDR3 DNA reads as TGTGCCAGCAGTTCCGTGACAGGGGGCAGCAATCAGCCCCAGCATTTT.

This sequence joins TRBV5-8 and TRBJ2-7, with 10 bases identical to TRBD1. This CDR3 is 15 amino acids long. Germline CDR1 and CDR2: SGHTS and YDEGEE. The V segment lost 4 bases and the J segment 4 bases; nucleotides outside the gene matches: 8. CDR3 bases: TGTGCCAGCAGCGGGGACAGGGGAATACCGTACGAGCAGTACTTC. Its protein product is CASSGDRGIPYEQYF.

The CDR3 DNA is TGTGCCAGCAGCTCCCCACAGGGTCCGATTGTGAACACCGGGGAGCTGTTTTTT. This translates into CASSSPQGPIVNTGELFF. The gene calls are TRBV21-1 and TRBJ2-2; TRBD1 is the table's D call and was not checked against the DNA. TRBV21-1 counts as a pseudogene. This CDR3 has 18 amino acids.

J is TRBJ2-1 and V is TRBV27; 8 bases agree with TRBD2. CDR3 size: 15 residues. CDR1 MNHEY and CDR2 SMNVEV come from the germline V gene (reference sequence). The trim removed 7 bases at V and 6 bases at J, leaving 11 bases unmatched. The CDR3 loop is CASTPMGLGSNEQFF. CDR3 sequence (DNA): TGTGCCAGCACCCCAATGGGACTAGGGTCCAATGAGCAGTTCTTC.

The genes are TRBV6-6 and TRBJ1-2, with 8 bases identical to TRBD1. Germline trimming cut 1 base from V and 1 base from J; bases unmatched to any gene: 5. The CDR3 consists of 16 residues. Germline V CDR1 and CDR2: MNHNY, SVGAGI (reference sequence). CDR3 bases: TGTGCCAGCAGTTACTACCGGGACAGGAATAACTATGGCTACACCTTC. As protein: CASSYYRDRNNYGYTF.

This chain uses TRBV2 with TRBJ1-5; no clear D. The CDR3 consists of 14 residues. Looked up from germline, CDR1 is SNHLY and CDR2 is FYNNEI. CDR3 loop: CASSEGGNNQPQHF. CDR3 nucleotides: TGTGCTTCTTCAGAGGGCGGAAACAATCAGCCCCAGCATTTT.

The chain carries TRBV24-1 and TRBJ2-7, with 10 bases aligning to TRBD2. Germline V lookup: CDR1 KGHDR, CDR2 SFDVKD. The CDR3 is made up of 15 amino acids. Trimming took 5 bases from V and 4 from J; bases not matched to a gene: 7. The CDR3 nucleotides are TGTGCCACCAGTGGGGGTAGCGGGGGGATTTACGAGCAGTACTTC. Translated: CATSGGSGGIYEQYF.